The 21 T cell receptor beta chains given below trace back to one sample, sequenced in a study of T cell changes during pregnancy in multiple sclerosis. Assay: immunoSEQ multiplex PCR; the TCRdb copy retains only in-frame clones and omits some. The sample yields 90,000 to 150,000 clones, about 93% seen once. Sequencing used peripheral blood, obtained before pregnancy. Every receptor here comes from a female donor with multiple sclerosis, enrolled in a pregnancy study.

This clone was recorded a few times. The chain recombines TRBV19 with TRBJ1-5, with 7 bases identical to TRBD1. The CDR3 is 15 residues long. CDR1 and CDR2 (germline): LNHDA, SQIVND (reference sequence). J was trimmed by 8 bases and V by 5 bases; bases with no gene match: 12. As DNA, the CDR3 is TGTGCCAGTAGTGGGGAGACAGGGCTGGTGGAGCCCCAGCATTTT. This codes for CASSGETGLVEPQHF.

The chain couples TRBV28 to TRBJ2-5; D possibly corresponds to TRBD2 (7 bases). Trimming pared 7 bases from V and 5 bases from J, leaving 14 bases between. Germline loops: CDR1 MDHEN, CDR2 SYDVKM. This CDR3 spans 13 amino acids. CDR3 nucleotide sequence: TGTGCCAGCAAGGTGGGGGGGCTTGAGACCCAGTACTTC. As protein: CASKVGGLETQYF. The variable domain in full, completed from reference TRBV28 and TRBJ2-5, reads DVKVTQSSRYLVKRTGEKVFLECVQDMDHENMFWYRQDPGLGLRLIYFSYDVKMKEKGDIPEGYSVSREKKERFSLILESASTNQTSMYLCASKVGGLETQYFGPGTRLLVL.

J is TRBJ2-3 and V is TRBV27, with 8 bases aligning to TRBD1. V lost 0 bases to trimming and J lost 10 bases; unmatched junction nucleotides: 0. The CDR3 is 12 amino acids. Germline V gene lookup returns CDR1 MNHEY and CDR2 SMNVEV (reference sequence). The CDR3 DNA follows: TGTGCCAGCAGTTTATCGACAGGGGCGCAGTATTTT. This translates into CASSLSTGAQYF.

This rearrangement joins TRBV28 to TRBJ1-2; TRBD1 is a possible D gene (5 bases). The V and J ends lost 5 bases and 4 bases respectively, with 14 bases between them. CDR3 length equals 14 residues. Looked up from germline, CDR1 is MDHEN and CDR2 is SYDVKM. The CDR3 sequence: CASSRLGRGYGYTF. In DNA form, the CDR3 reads TGTGCCAGCAGTCGCCTGGGAAGGGGCTATGGCTACACCTTC.

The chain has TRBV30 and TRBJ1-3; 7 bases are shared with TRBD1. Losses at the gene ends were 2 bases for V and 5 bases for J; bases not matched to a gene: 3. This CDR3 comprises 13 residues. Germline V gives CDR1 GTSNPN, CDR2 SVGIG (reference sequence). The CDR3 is CAWSLGGRNTIYF. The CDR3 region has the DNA TGTGCCTGGAGTTTAGGGGGCCGAAACACCATATATTTT.

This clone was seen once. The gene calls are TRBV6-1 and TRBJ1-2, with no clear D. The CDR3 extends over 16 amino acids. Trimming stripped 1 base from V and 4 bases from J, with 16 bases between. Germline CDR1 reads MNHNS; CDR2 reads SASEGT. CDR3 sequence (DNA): TGTGCCAGCAGTGAAGGGCTGGAGAGCTCCGTCTATGGCTACACCTTC. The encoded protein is CASSEGLESSVYGYTF.

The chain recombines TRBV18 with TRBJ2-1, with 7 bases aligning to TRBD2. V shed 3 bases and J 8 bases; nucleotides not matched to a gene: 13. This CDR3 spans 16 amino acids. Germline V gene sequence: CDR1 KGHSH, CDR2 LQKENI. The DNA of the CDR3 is TGTGCCAGCTCACCTTTGCTGGCGGGAGTTGGCCATGAGCAGTTCTTC. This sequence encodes CASSPLLAGVGHEQFF.

CDR3 DNA sequence: TGTGCCAGCTCTCTCGACAGGAGGAGCTCCTACGAGCAGTACTTC. Protein sequence: CASSLDRRSSYEQYF. The chain links TRBV18 to TRBJ2-7, with D possibly TRBD1 on 6 matching bases. The length of the CDR3 is 15 residues. Germline lookup yields CDR1 KGHSH and CDR2 LQKENI. The ends were cut back, 6 bases at V and 0 bases at J, with 15 bases in the middle.

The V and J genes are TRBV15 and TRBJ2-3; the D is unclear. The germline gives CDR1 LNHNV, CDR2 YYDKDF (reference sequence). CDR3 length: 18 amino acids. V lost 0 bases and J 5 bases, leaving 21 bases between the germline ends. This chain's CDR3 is CATSRDPIGSPIGDTQYF. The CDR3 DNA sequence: TGTGCCACCAGCAGAGATCCTATCGGGTCTCCAATCGGAGATACGCAGTATTTT.

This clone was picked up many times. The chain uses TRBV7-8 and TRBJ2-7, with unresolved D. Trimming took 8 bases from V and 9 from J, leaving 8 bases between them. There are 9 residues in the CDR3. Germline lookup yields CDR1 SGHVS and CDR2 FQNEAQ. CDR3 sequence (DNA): TGTGCCAGCCATCGGGTGCAGTACTTC. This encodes CASHRVQYF.

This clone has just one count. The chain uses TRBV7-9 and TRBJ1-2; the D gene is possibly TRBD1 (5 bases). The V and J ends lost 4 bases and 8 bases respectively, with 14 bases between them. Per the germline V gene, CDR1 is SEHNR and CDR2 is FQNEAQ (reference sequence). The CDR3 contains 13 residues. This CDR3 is CASSSRQGSGYTF. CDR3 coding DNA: TGTGCCAGCAGCTCCCGGCAGGGATCGGGCTACACCTTC.

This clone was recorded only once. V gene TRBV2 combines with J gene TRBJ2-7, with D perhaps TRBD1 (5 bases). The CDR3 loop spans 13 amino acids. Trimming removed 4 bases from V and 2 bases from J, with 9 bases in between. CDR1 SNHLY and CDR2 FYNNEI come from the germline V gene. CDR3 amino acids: CASSADRTYEQYF. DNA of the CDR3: TGTGCCAGCAGTGCCGACAGAACCTACGAGCAGTACTTC. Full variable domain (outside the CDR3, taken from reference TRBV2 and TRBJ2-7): EPEVTQTPSHQVTQMGQEVILRCVPISNHLYFYWYRQILGQKVEFLVSFYNNEISEKSEIFDDQFSVERPDGSNFTLKIRSTKLEDSAMYFCASSADRTYEQYFGPGTRLTVT.

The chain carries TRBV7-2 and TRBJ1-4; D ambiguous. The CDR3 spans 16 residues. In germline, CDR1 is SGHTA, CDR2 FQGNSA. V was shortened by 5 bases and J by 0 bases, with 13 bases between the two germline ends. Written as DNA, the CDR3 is TGTGCCAGCAGCCGTGCCCCTCTAGCAACTAATGAAAAACTGTTTTTT. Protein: CASSRAPLATNEKLFF.

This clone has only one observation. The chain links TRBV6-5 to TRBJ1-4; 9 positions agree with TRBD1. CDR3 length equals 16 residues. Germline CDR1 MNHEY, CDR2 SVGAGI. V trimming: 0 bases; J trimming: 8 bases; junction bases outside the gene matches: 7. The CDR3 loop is CASSYSRQGGREKLFF. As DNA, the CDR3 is TGTGCCAGCAGTTACTCGCGACAGGGGGGACGGGAAAAACTGTTTTTT.

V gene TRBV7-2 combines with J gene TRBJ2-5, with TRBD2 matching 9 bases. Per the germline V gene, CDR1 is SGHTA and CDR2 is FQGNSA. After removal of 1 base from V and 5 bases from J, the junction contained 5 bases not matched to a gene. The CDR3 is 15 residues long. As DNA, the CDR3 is TGTGCCAGCAGCTTAGTTAGCGGGAGCCGCGAGACCCAGTACTTC. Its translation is CASSLVSGSRETQYF.

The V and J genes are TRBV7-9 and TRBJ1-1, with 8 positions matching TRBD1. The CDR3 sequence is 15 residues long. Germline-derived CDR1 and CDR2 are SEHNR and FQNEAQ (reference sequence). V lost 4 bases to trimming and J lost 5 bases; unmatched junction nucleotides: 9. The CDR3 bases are TGTGCCAGCAGCTCCTCGGACAGGGAATATACTGAAGCTTTCTTT. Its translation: CASSSSDREYTEAFF. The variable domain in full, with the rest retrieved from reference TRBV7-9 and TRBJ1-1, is DTGVSQNPRHKITKRGQNVTFRCDPISEHNRLYWYRQTLGQGPEFLTYFQNEAQLEKSRLLSDRFSAERPKGSFSTLEIQRTEQGDSAMYLCASSSSDREYTEAFFGQGTRLTVV.

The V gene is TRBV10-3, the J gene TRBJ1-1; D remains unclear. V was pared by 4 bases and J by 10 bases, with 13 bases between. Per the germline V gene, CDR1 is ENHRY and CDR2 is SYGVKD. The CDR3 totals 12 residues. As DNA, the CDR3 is TGTGCCATCAGTGGGCCGAAGGGAGGAGCTTTCTTT. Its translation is CAISGPKGGAFF.

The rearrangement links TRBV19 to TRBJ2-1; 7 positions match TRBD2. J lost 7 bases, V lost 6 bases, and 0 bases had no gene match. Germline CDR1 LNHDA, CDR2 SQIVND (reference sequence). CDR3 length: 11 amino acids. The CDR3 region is CASRRGNEQFF. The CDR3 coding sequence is TGTGCCAGTAGGCGGGGGAATGAGCAGTTCTTC.

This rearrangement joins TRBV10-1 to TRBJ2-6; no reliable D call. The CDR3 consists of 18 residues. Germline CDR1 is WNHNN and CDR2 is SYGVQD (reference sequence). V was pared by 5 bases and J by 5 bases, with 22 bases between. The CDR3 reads CASSLVLRAQSRANVLTF. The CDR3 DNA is TGCGCCAGCAGTCTAGTATTAAGAGCACAAAGTCGGGCCAACGTCCTGACTTTC.

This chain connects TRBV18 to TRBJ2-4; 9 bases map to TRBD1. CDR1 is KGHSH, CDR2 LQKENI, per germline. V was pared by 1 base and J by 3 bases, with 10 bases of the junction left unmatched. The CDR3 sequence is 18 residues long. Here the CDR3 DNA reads TGTGCCAGCTCACCACGCACCGGGGACAGGGCGGGCAAAAACATTCAGTACTTC. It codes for CASSPRTGDRAGKNIQYF.

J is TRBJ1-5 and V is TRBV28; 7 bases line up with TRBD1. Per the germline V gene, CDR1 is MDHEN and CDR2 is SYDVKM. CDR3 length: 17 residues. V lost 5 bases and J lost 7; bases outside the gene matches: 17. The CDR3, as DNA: TGTGCCAGCAGTCCAACTCTGGGACAGATGGGCGGACAGCCCCAGCATTTT. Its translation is CASSPTLGQMGGQPQHF.